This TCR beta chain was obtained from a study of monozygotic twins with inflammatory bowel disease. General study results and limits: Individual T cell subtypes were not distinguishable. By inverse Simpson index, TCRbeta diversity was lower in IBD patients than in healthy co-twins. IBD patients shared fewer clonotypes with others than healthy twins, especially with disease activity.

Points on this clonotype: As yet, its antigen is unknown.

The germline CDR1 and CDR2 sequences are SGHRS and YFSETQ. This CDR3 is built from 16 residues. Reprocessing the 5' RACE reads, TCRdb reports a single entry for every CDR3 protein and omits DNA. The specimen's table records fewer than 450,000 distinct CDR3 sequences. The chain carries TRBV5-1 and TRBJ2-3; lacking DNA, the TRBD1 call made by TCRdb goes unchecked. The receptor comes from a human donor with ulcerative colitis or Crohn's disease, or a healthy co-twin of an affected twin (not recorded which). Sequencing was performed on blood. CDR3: CASSTVRDTDTDTQYF.